Below are 3 T cell receptor beta chains sequenced from a single sample in a study of T cell changes during pregnancy in multiple sclerosis. The data were produced by immunoSEQ multiplex PCR, yet TCRdb's version contains in-frame clones alone and is incomplete. The data contain roughly 53,000 clones, around nine tenths of them singletons. Specimen: CD4+ T cells from peripheral blood mononuclear cells, collected in the second trimester of pregnancy. The origin of the receptors is a female donor in good health, enrolled as a control in a pregnancy study.

This clone was detected only once. The rearrangement joins TRBV30 to TRBJ2-7, with TRBD1 matching 12 bases. The CDR3 extends over 14 amino acids. Unmatched junction bases numbered 2, after V lost 0 bases and J lost 5 bases. Germline-derived CDR1 and CDR2 are GTSNPN and SVGIG (reference sequence). DNA of the CDR3: TGTGCCTGGAGTGTGGGACAGGGGGCCCACGAGCAGTACTTC. This translates into CAWSVGQGAHEQYF.

This sequence joins TRBV5-4 and TRBJ1-1; TRBD1 aligns across 8 bases. The CDR3 totals 15 residues. The trim removed 3 bases at V and 1 base at J, leaving 5 bases unmatched. Germline V gives CDR1 SGHNT, CDR2 YYREEE (reference sequence). The DNA for the CDR3 is TGTGCCAGCAGCTGGCCGACAGGGGAGAACACTGAAGCTTTCTTT. Translated, it gives CASSWPTGENTEAFF.

This sequence joins TRBV4-2 and TRBJ2-1; D is unresolved. V lost 1 base, J lost 5 bases, and 12 bases lay in between. This CDR3 is 15 amino acids long. Germline lookup yields CDR1 LGHNA and CDR2 YNFKEQ. CDR3 amino acids: CASSQVLAGDNEQFF. The CDR3 DNA is TGTGCCAGCAGCCAAGTTTTGGCAGGCGACAATGAGCAGTTCTTC.